This T cell receptor beta chain was identified in a study of blood T cells in healthy people across ages. CDR1 is LNHDA and CDR2 is SQIVND in the germline V gene (reference sequence). The CDR3 has 13 amino acids. A J-beta primer mix and a sample-barcoded 5' primer were used in a second PCR of about 6 to 12 cycles. TCRdb reanalysed the 5' RACE reads using MiXCR and keeps one entry per CDR3 protein. This sample yields 600,000 to 800,000 distinct CDR3 sequences, of which around 50% are seen a single time; approximately 15% belongs to the top ten. Roughly 10 milliliters of peripheral blood were drawn from each donor into EDTA-treated tubes. For this clonotype: A junction end diverges from the germline sequence, so it may reflect a read error.

The source material was blood. This clonotype originated in a woman of 80 years or more in good health. This rearrangement joins TRBV19 to TRBJ1-5; D ambiguous. The CDR3: CAGSIDGDQPQHF. The CDR3 region has the DNA TGTGCCGGTAGTATCGACGGAGATCAGCCCCAGCATTTT.